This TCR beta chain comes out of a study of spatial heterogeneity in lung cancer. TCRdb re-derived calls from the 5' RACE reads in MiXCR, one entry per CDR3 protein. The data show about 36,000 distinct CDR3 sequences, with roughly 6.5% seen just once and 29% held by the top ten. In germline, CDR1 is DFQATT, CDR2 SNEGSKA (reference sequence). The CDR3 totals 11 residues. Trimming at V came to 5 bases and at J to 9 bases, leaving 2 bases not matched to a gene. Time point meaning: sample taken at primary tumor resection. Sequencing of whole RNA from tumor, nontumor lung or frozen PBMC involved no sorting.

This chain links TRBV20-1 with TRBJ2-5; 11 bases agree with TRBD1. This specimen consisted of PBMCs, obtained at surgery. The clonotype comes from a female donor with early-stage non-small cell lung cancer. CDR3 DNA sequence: TGCAGTGCTGGGGGACAGGGGGCCCAGTACTTC. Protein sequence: CSAGGQGAQYF.